Presented here are 23 T cell receptor beta chains from one specimen sequenced in a study of cytomegalovirus exposure and HLA in healthy donors (dated by TCRdb to about 2017). Receptor libraries were prepared by the immunoSEQ multiplex PCR assay. Entries here come from immuneACCESS through TCRdb and include only in-frame sequences with V and J called. Some clones fail to appear in such tables; in the studies checked, an unresolved V gene covers under half of the shortfall, and the cause of the remainder is unknown. This sample lists about 360,000 clones; 86% were detected once. The ten largest clones take up 0.83% of the sample. What was sequenced was PBMCs. The receptors here all came from a woman younger than 30 in good health and CMV-seronegative.

V and J are TRBV9 and TRBJ2-7; TRBD1 is a possible D gene (6 bases). V was pared by 3 bases and J by 3 bases, with 19 bases between. CDR3 length: 16 residues. Germline V gene data show CDR1 as SGDLS and CDR2 as YYNGEE. CDR3 in amino acids: CASSDNREVIGYEQYF. CDR3 DNA sequence: TGTGCCAGCAGCGACAACAGGGAAGTGATAGGCTACGAGCAGTACTTC.

This clone was counted a single time. The rearrangement joins TRBV27 to TRBJ2-2; 9 bases match TRBD2. J gave up 4 bases and V 3 bases, and 3 bases lay outside the gene matches. The CDR3 has 15 amino acids. Looked up from germline, CDR1 is MNHEY and CDR2 is SMNVEV (reference sequence). In nucleotides, the CDR3 is TGTGCCAGCAGTTTCCGAGCGGGAGGCACCGGGGAGCTGTTTTTT. Its protein product is CASSFRAGGTGELFF.

The chain combines TRBV5-8 with TRBJ2-2; the D gene is possibly TRBD2 (5 bases). From germline, CDR1 is SGHTS and CDR2 YDEGEE. V lost 1 base and J lost 4, with 17 bases in between. The CDR3 extends over 17 amino acids. CDR3 sequence: CASSLWGVASFTGELFF. CDR3 coding DNA: TGTGCCAGCAGCTTGTGGGGAGTGGCCAGCTTCACCGGGGAGCTGTTTTTT.

The rearrangement joins TRBV28 to TRBJ1-1, with D tentatively TRBD1 (5 bases). The CDR3 totals 11 residues. Trimming took 3 bases from V and 7 from J, leaving 6 bases between them. The V gene's germline CDR1 is MDHEN and CDR2 SYDVKM. The CDR3: CASSLGGEAFF. The CDR3 DNA follows: TGTGCCAGCAGTTTGGGGGGTGAAGCTTTCTTT.

The chain links TRBV7-6 to TRBJ2-5; TRBD2 aligns across 7 bases. J lost 4 bases, V lost 5 bases, and 16 bases had no gene match. CDR3 size: 17 residues. Germline V gene data show CDR1 as SGHVS and CDR2 as FNYEAQ. This CDR3 is CASSQGEGREIVETQYF. CDR3 sequence (DNA): TGTGCCAGCAGCCAAGGGGAGGGGCGGGAGATCGTAGAGACCCAGTACTTC.

This chain joins TRBV5-1 and TRBJ2-7; 13 bases are a match to TRBD2. Trimming cost V 0 bases and J 6 bases; bases outside gene matches: 12. CDR3 length equals 18 residues. Germline-derived CDR1 and CDR2 are SGHRS and YFSETQ. For the CDR3, the DNA is TGCGCCAGCAGCTTGGTCGGGGTAACTAGCGGGAGGGCCGGCGAGCAGTACTTC. Translating gives CASSLVGVTSGRAGEQYF.

This clone turned up a few times. The chain combines TRBV6-4 with TRBJ1-2; D is possibly TRBD1 (5 bases). Germline CDR1 and CDR2: MRHNA and SNTAGT. Trimming removed 2 bases at V and 4 bases at J, with 5 bases between. The CDR3 consists of 12 residues. DNA for the CDR3: TGTGCCAGCAGTGACAGGGGCTATGGCTACACCTTC. This gives the protein CASSDRGYGYTF.

As for this clone: In the same sample, other DNA sequences code for this CDR3. The rearrangement links TRBV4-2 to TRBJ2-2; 7 bases are shared with TRBD2. The trim removed 1 base at V and 0 bases at J, leaving 2 bases unmatched. The CDR3 spans 16 residues. In germline, CDR1 is LGHNA, CDR2 YNFKEQ. In DNA, the CDR3 is TGTGCCAGCAGCCAAGCGGGGACTACGAACACCGGGGAGCTGTTTTTT. This gives the protein CASSQAGTTNTGELFF.

The chain couples TRBV18 to TRBJ1-1, with TRBD1 matching over 10 bases. V trimming: 5 bases; J trimming: 1 base; junction bases outside the gene matches: 7. The V gene's germline CDR1 is KGHSH and CDR2 LQKENI. CDR3 length: 16 residues. The DNA for the CDR3 is TGTGCCAGCTCATCTGACAGGGGGCGGACGAACACTGAAGCTTTCTTT. Protein: CASSSDRGRTNTEAFF.

This sequence joins TRBV18 and TRBJ1-1; no clear D gene. CDR1 is KGHSH and CDR2 is LQKENI in the germline V gene. Trimming pared 0 bases from V and 3 bases from J, leaving 8 bases between. The CDR3 totals 14 residues. The chain's CDR3 is CASSPPTGYTEAFF. The CDR3 DNA reads TGTGCCAGCTCACCACCGACGGGTTACACTGAAGCTTTCTTT.

In DNA, the CDR3 is TGTGCCAGCCGATCCCAGGGGGCGTACACTGAAGCTTTCTTT. This sequence encodes CASRSQGAYTEAFF. V is TRBV2 and J is TRBJ1-1, with 8 nucleotides matching TRBD1. Germline-derived CDR1 and CDR2 are SNHLY and FYNNEI. V lost 8 bases to trimming and J lost 3 bases; unmatched junction nucleotides: 8. The CDR3 length is 14 residues.

This chain uses TRBV15 with TRBJ2-3, with D maybe TRBD2 (6 bases). Germline assignment: CDR1 LNHNV and CDR2 YYDKDF (reference sequence). Trimming pared 2 bases from V and 5 bases from J, leaving 11 bases between. This CDR3 comprises 14 residues. The CDR3 sequence: CATSRYREIDTQYF. The DNA for the CDR3 is TGTGCCACCAGCAGATATCGGGAGATAGATACGCAGTATTTT. The variable domain in full, with the rest retrieved from reference TRBV15 and TRBJ2-3, is DAMVIQNPRYQVTQFGKPVTLSCSQTLNHNVMYWYQQKSSQAPKLLFHYYDKDFNNEADTPDNFQSRRPNTSFCFLDIRSPGLGDTAMYLCATSRYREIDTQYFGPGTRLTVL.

This clone was found a few times. The chain has TRBV18 and TRBJ1-6; D is perhaps TRBD1 (5 bases). CDR3 length: 15 amino acids. The V gene's germline CDR1 is KGHSH and CDR2 LQKENI. V was clipped by 4 bases and J by 7 bases, with 14 bases between them. CDR3 bases: TGTGCCAGCTCACACGATATAGGGGTAAATTCACCCCTCCACTTT. Amino acids: CASSHDIGVNSPLHF.

The count of this clone is one. The CDR3 is CASREPAGPQFF. Written as DNA, the CDR3 is TGTGCCAGCCGGGAACCGGCGGGACCTCAGTTCTTC. The chain carries TRBV5-4 and TRBJ2-1; a possible D gene is TRBD2 (6 bases). The CDR3 runs to 12 residues. CDR1 is SGHNT, CDR2 YYREEE, per germline (reference sequence). Trimming shortened V by 7 bases and J by 13 bases, and 18 bases separated the two germline ends.

The chain links TRBV11-2 to TRBJ2-1; 8 bases are a match to TRBD2. The CDR3 is 15 amino acids. The junction had 13 bases not matched to a gene; V was cut back by 5 bases and J by 10 bases. Germline CDR1 and CDR2: SGHAT and FQNNGV. The CDR3 DNA sequence: TGTGCCAGCAGCCCCGCGCTAGCGGGCATTTGGGAGCAGTTCTTC. Translating it yields CASSPALAGIWEQFF.

The gene calls are TRBV13 and TRBJ1-3; TRBD1 is a possible D gene (5 bases). V was trimmed by 0 bases and J by 5 bases, leaving 11 bases between them. Germline V lookup: CDR1 PRHDT, CDR2 FYEKMQ (reference sequence). This CDR3 is built from 15 residues. The CDR3 region is CASSLGLQGRNTIYF. In DNA, the CDR3 is TGTGCCAGCAGCTTAGGCCTCCAGGGTCGAAACACCATATATTTT.

The CDR3 is CASSFRQVNTEAFF. DNA of the CDR3: TGTGCCAGCAGCTTTAGACAGGTGAACACTGAAGCTTTCTTT. The chain uses TRBV5-4 and TRBJ1-1; possibly TRBD1 for D (6 bases). V gave up 2 bases and J gave up 0 bases, with 8 bases separating them. From germline, CDR1 is SGHNT and CDR2 YYREEE (reference sequence). The CDR3 loop spans 14 amino acids. Drawing the rest from reference TRBV5-4 and TRBJ1-1, the complete variable domain is ETGVTQSPTHLIKTRGQQVTLRCSSQSGHNTVSWYQQALGQGPQFIFQYYREEENGRGNFPPRFSGLQFPNYSSELNVNALELDDSALYLCASSFRQVNTEAFFGQGTRLTVV.

The chain couples TRBV30 to TRBJ2-1, with 13 bases identical to TRBD2. Germline V gives CDR1 GTSNPN, CDR2 SVGIG (reference sequence). The junction had 10 bases not matched to a gene; V was cut back by 2 bases and J by 12 bases. The CDR3 extends over 15 amino acids. The CDR3 sequence: CAWSRGLAGAPPQFF. For the CDR3, the DNA is TGTGCCTGGAGTCGAGGACTAGCGGGGGCCCCCCCGCAGTTCTTC.

This chain joins TRBV28 and TRBJ2-1; D uncertain. With 4 bases removed from V and 7 bases from J, the gap between germline ends came to 2 bases. Germline V gene lookup returns CDR1 MDHEN and CDR2 SYDVKM. The CDR3 extends over 10 amino acids. Here the CDR3 reads CASSSNEQFF. CDR3 nucleotide sequence: TGTGCCAGCAGTTCAAATGAGCAGTTCTTC. The full variable domain, with the rest looked up from reference TRBV28 and TRBJ2-1, is DVKVTQSSRYLVKRTGEKVFLECVQDMDHENMFWYRQDPGLGLRLIYFSYDVKMKEKGDIPEGYSVSREKKERFSLILESASTNQTSMYLCASSSNEQFFGPGTRLTVL.

This chain joins TRBV28 and TRBJ1-2; 11 bases fit TRBD1. After removal of 7 bases from V and 5 bases from J, the junction contained 9 bases not matched to a gene. This CDR3 contains 15 residues. CDR1 MDHEN and CDR2 SYDVKM come from the germline V gene. The CDR3 DNA sequence: TGTGCCAGCACGAAGCCGGGACAGGGGGAATATGGCTACACCTTC. Translation gives CASTKPGQGEYGYTF.

The rearrangement joins TRBV21-1 to TRBJ1-4; TRBD1 is the table's D call and was not checked against the DNA. TRBV21-1 has pseudogene status. There are 15 residues in the CDR3. CDR3 amino acids: CASSSRQGSNEKLFF. DNA for the CDR3: TGTGCCAGCAGCTCTCGACAGGGATCAAATGAAAAACTGTTTTTT.

To note about this clone: Compared with germline, one end of the junction differs, possibly owing to a read error. The chain uses TRBV6-1 and TRBJ1-5, with 8 bases fitting TRBD1. In germline, CDR1 is MNHNS, CDR2 SASEGT. The CDR3 runs 14 residues. CDR3 residues: CASSIGTGNQPQHF. The CDR3 bases are TGTGCCAGCAGTATCGGGACAGGCAACCAGCCCCAGCATTTT.

A few counts support this clone. This chain links TRBV2 with TRBJ1-2; tentative D call: TRBD1 (5 bases). This CDR3 is 13 amino acids long. The germline V gene has CDR1 SNHLY and CDR2 FYNNEI. V was shortened by 6 bases and J by 6 bases, with 14 bases between the two germline ends. The CDR3 region is CASSPTAMDGYTF. The CDR3 nucleotides read TGTGCCAGCAGCCCGACAGCTATGGATGGCTACACCTTC.